The 3 T cell receptor beta chains listed next were all sequenced from one sample in a study of blood T cells in healthy people across ages. A second PCR of 7 to 11 cycles used a sample-barcoded 5' primer and a J-beta primer mix. TCRdb analysed the 5' RACE reads with MiXCR anew, one entry per CDR3 protein. The sample carries around 1,500,000 distinct CDR3 sequences, approximately 40% recorded once. The sequenced material came from blood. These receptors were collected from a young woman in good health.

The chain carries TRBV20-1 and TRBJ2-7, with D tentatively TRBD2 (6 bases). Trimming cost V 3 bases and J 7 bases, with 13 bases left between them. The CDR3 totals 12 residues. CDR1 is DFQATT, CDR2 SNEGSKA, per germline (reference sequence). The chain's CDR3 is CSASALGGEQYF. As DNA, the CDR3 is TGCAGTGCTAGTGCCCTGGGGGGTGAGCAGTACTTC.

This clonotype turned up a few times. The chain uses TRBV7-2 and TRBJ2-1, with D perhaps matching TRBD2 (6 bases). Deletions cut 4 bases from V and 2 bases from J, with 15 bases between. The CDR3 totals 16 residues. Per germline, CDR1 SGHTA and CDR2 FQGNSA. CDR3 residues: CASSSRDAGPYNEQFF. For the CDR3, the DNA is TGTGCCAGCAGCTCGCGGGATGCAGGGCCCTACAATGAGCAGTTCTTC.

Here the CDR3 reads CASSLALQGSNQPQHF. CDR3 sequence (DNA): TGTGCCAGCAGTTTAGCCCTACAGGGTAGCAATCAGCCCCAGCATTTT. V gene TRBV12-3 or TRBV12-4 combines with J gene TRBJ1-5, with D possibly being TRBD1 (6 bases). Trimming shortened V by 0 bases and J by 0 bases, and 9 bases separated the two germline ends. The length of the CDR3 is 16 residues.